Here is one T cell receptor beta chain with its context. Its cognate antigen is unknown. A much larger clone lies one base from this, so it may be a read error. Primed by a sample-barcoded 5' primer and a J-beta primer mix, a second PCR proceeded for about 7 to 11 cycles. Every molecule of cDNA carried a tag from a template-switch adaptor with 12 random nucleotides. One entry per CDR3 protein results from TCRdb running MiXCR on the 5' RACE reads. The sample includes roughly 800,000 distinct CDR3 sequences, about 53% of them seen just once. The sample is drawn from a study of blood T cells in healthy people across ages. Study-level points and caveats: Fewer expanded clones and more diversity marked long-lived versus aged donors.

They isolated at least 7 million PBMCs from each sample. The TCR comes from a man aged 80 or over in good health. Material: blood.

The CDR3 is CASSRTSGYYEQYF. The CDR3 DNA is TGTGCCAGCAGTCGGACTAGCGGATACTACGAGCAGTACTTC. The chain combines TRBV6-6 with TRBJ2-7, with 10 bases matching TRBD2. Germline loops: CDR1 MNHNY, CDR2 SVGAGI (reference sequence). The CDR3 has 14 amino acids. V dropped 5 bases and J dropped 3; count of bases not matched to a gene: 4.